This paragraph reports one TCR beta chain. The sample originates from a study of sequential checkpoint blockade in melanoma. Study-wide context: Patients were randomized 1:1 to nivolumab-then-ipilimumab or ipilimumab-then-nivolumab first-line. After both sequences, patients received maintenance nivolumab.

CDR1 is MNHEY and CDR2 is SMNVEV in the germline V gene (reference sequence). CDR3 size: 14 residues. V was trimmed by 5 bases and J by 6 bases, leaving 14 bases between them. Measured with immunoSEQ multiplex PCR; TCRdb has only the in-frame clones, and not every one. The sample consists of 25,000 to 30,000 clones, around 73% of them appearing once. As for treatment: randomized to nivolumab then ipilimumab (arm A) or the reverse (arm B). Patients had received no earlier DNA-damaging chemotherapy. Sorted cells were live CD3+CD8+, lacking CD19 and CD56, from PBMCs. The chain carries TRBV27 and TRBJ2-1, with a tentative D call TRBD2 (5 bases). The starting material was CD8+ T cells sorted from blood (inferred from file names), obtained from a patient given nivolumab and ipilimumab in sequence. The source of this sequence is a human donor with melanoma. The CDR3 region is CASSRPGVPNEQFF. As DNA, the CDR3 is TGTGCCAGCAGTCGTCCCGGGGTCCCCAATGAGCAGTTCTTC.